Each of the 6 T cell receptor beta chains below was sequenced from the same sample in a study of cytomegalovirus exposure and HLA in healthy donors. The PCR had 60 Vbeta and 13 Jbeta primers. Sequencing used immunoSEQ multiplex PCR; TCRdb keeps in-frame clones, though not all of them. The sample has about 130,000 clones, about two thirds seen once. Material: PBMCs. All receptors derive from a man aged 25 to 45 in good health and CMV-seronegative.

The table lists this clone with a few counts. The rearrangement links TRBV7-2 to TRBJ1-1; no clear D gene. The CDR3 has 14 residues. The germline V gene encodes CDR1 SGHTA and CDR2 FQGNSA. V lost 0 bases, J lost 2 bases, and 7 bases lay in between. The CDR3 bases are TGTGCCAGCAGCTTAGCTGTAGAAAACACTGAAGCTTTCTTT. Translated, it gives CASSLAVENTEAFF. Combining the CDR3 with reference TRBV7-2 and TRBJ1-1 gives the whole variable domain GAGVSQSPSNKVTEKGKDVELRCDPISGHTALYWYRQSLGQGLEFLIYFQGNSAPDKSGLPSDRFSAERTGGSVSTLTIQRTQQEDSAVYLCASSLAVENTEAFFGQGTRLTVV.

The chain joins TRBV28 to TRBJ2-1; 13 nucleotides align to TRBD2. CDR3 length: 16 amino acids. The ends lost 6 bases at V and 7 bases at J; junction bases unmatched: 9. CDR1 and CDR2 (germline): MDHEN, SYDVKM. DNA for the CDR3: TGTGCCAGCAGACCCCCACTAGCGGGGGGGCCAAATGAGCAGTTCTTC. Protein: CASRPPLAGGPNEQFF.

This CDR3 reads CASSLVTGIGGGQFF. CDR3 nucleotides: TGTGCCAGCAGCTTAGTGACGGGAATCGGGGGTGGGCAGTTCTTC. The chain links TRBV7-2 to TRBJ2-1; D might be TRBD2 (6 bases). CDR1 SGHTA and CDR2 FQGNSA come from the germline V gene. The CDR3 is 15 amino acids. The V gene lost 1 base and the J gene lost 12 bases, with 19 bases spanning the gap.

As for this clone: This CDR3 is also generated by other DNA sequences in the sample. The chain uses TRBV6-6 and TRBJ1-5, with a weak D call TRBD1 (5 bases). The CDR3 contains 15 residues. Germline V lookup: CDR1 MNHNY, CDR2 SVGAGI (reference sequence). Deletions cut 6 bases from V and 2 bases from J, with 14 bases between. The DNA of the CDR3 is TGTGCCAGCAGCTACCTGGGGGGAGGCAATCAGCCCCAGCATTTT. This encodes CASSYLGGGNQPQHF.

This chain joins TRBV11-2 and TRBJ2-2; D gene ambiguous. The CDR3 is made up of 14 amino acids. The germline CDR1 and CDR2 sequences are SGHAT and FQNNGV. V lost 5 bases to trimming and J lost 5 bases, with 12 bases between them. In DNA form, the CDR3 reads TGTGCCAGCAGCGCCGATAGATCAACCGGGGAGCTGTTTTTT. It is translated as CASSADRSTGELFF.

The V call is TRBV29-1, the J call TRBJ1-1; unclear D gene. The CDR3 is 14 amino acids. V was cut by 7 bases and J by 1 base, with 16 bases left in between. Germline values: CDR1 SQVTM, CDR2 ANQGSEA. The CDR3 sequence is CSAGPRVQNTEAFF. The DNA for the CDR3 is TGCAGCGCTGGGCCTCGAGTCCAGAACACTGAAGCTTTCTTT.